Listed here are 7 T cell receptor beta chains from one sample, sequenced in a study of blood T cell repertoires in COVID-19 (dated by TCRdb to the early 2020s). Libraries were built with the immunoSEQ multiplex PCR assay. The table was pulled from immuneACCESS by TCRdb, which kept in-frame rearrangements only. Such tables lose some clones; where checked, under half of the loss comes from unresolved V genes, and the rest has no known cause. This sample is represented by about 490,000 clones; 80% to 90% of them were singletons. Jointly, the top ten make up approximately 3% of the sample. Sequencing used peripheral blood. All receptors derive from a human donor in a cohort sampled during active COVID-19.

The J gene is TRBJ1-1, the V gene TRBV18, with 7 positions matching TRBD1. Per the germline V gene, CDR1 is KGHSH and CDR2 is LQKENI. The CDR3 contains 18 residues. J was trimmed by 2 bases and V by 4 bases; bases with no gene match: 16. In DNA, the CDR3 is TGTGCCAGCTCACTAATTCCGGGACAGATAGCCTTAAACACTGAAGCTTTCTTT. This gives the protein CASSLIPGQIALNTEAFF.

The chain carries TRBV4-1 and TRBJ2-1; 9 bases are a match to TRBD2. From germline, CDR1 is MGHRA and CDR2 YSYEKL. CDR3 length: 16 residues. With V trimmed by 1 base and J by 6 bases, 7 bases remained unmatched. CDR3: CASSQGRLAGSNEQFF. CDR3 DNA: TGCGCCAGCAGCCAAGGTCGGCTAGCGGGAAGCAATGAGCAGTTCTTC.

CDR3 coding DNA: TGCGCCAGCAGCTTGATGGACAGCACTGAAGCTTTCTTT. The encoded protein is CASSLMDSTEAFF. This sequence joins TRBV5-1 and TRBJ1-1; D is possibly TRBD1 (6 bases). The V gene lost 1 base and the J gene lost 4 bases, with 8 bases spanning the gap. The germline V gene encodes CDR1 SGHRS and CDR2 YFSETQ. The CDR3 runs to 13 residues.

This sequence joins TRBV9 and TRBJ2-3; 14 bases match TRBD2. Germline CDR1 reads SGDLS; CDR2 reads YYNGEE. J lost 3 bases, V lost 4 bases, and 19 bases had no gene match. CDR3 size: 21 residues. The CDR3 reads CASSPRSRPGTSGSRTDTQYF. CDR3 nucleotide sequence: TGTGCCAGCAGCCCGCGTTCGAGGCCGGGGACTAGCGGGAGTCGAACAGATACGCAGTATTTT.

This rearrangement joins TRBV10-3 to TRBJ1-4, with TRBD1 matching 8 bases. Germline V gives CDR1 ENHRY, CDR2 SYGVKD. Trimming removed 10 bases from V and 7 bases from J; junction bases left unmatched: 5. The CDR3 sequence is 12 residues long. This CDR3 reads CATSDRGEKLFF. In DNA, the CDR3 is TGTGCCACCTCAGACAGGGGTGAAAAACTGTTTTTT.

The V gene is TRBV10-3, the J gene TRBJ1-1; D not resolved. This CDR3 is 12 amino acids long. CDR1 is ENHRY and CDR2 is SYGVKD in the germline V gene. Trimming cost V 11 bases and J 0 bases, with 10 bases left between them. CDR3 amino acids: CAVGDMNTEAFF. CDR3 bases: TGTGCCGTAGGCGACATGAACACTGAAGCTTTCTTT.

The chain recombines TRBV5-5 with TRBJ2-1; D remains ambiguous. The CDR3 contains 15 residues. Germline V CDR1 and CDR2: SGHKS, YYEKEE (reference sequence). The V end was cut by 2 bases, the J end by 0 bases, with 9 bases between. The CDR3 loop is CASSFDWSSYNEQFF. Written as DNA, the CDR3 is TGTGCCAGCAGCTTCGACTGGAGCTCCTACAATGAGCAGTTCTTC. The full variable domain, completed using reference TRBV5-5 and TRBJ2-1, is DAGVTQSPTHLIKTRGQQVTLRCSPISGHKSVSWYQQVLGQGPQFIFQYYEKEERGRGNFPDRFSARQFPNYSSELNVNALLLGDSALYLCASSFDWSSYNEQFFGPGTRLTVL.